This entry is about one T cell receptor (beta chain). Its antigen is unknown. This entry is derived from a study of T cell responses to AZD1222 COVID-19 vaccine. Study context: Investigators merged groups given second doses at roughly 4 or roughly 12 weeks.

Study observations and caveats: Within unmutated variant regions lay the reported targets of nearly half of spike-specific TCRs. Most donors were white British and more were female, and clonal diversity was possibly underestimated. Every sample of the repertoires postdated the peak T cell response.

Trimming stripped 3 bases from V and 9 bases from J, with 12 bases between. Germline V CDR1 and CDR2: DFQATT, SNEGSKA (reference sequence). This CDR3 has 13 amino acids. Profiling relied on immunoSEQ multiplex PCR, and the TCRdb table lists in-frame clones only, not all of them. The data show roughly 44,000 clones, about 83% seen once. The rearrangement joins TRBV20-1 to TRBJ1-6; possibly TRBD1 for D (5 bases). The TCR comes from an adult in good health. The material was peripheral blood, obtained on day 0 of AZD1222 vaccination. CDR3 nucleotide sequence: TGCAGTGCTAGTCGGGGGGTGGGTTCACCCCTCCACTTT. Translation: CSASRGVGSPLHF.